Each of the 9 T cell receptor beta chains below was sequenced from the same sample in a study of T-cell reconstitution after alpha-beta-depleted transplantation in children. Molecular barcoding with unique molecular identifiers was used for the TCRbeta library. TCRdb re-called the PCR reads through MiXCR, storing one row per CDR3 protein. The sample records fewer than 700,000 distinct CDR3 sequences, more than 20% being singletons. The sample in question was PBMCs, mostly from graft donor cells, obtained 360 days after TCRalphabeta/CD19-depleted stem cell transplant. The receptor source for this set is a boy less than two years old who had a stem cell transplant for acute myeloid leukemia, so the T cells may come from the graft donor.

The chain uses TRBV12-3 or TRBV12-4 and TRBJ1-5, with D uncertain. The CDR3 totals 13 residues. The V gene lost 2 bases and the J gene lost 9 bases, with 11 bases spanning the gap. The CDR3, as DNA: TGTGCCAGCAGTTTACAGGCTGTTCGGCCCCAGCATTTT. It specifies CASSLQAVRPQHF.

This clonotype was observed a handful of times. This chain joins TRBV20-1 and TRBJ2-5; the D gene is possibly TRBD1 (5 bases). The CDR3 covers 14 residues. V lost 2 bases to trimming and J lost 2 bases, with 12 bases between them. Germline values: CDR1 DFQATT, CDR2 SNEGSKA (reference sequence). The chain's CDR3 is CSARPYRRQETQYF. CDR3 bases: TGCAGTGCTAGACCTTACAGGAGACAAGAGACCCAGTACTTC.

The rearrangement uses TRBV7-2 and TRBJ2-1; TRBD2 aligns across 10 bases. Germline CDR1 reads SGHTA; CDR2 reads FQGNSA. The CDR3 contains 17 residues. Trimming at V came to 5 bases and at J to 0 bases, leaving 7 bases not matched to a gene. CDR3 DNA sequence: TGTGCCAGCAGCCTCCAACTAGCGGGGAGCTCCTACAATGAGCAGTTCTTC. It encodes CASSLQLAGSSYNEQFF.

About this clonotype itself: With a much larger clone just one base away, this may be a read error. This chain links TRBV12-3 or TRBV12-4 with TRBJ2-1; D uncertain. V shed 4 bases and J shed 0 bases, with 7 bases lying between them. This CDR3 is built from 14 residues. CDR3 protein: CASSSSSSYNEQFF. The CDR3 coding sequence is TGTGCCAGCAGTTCCTCGAGCTCCTACAATGAGCAGTTCTTC.

This chain connects TRBV6-1 to TRBJ2-2; D is possibly TRBD2 (6 bases). This CDR3 is built from 18 residues. The germline V gene encodes CDR1 MNHNS and CDR2 SASEGT. The V and J ends lost 6 bases and 8 bases respectively, with 28 bases between them. The CDR3 reads CASSPADGRRALGGELFF. The CDR3 DNA is TGTGCCAGCAGCCCCGCGGACGGGCGGAGGGCCCTCGGGGGGGAGCTGTTTTTT.

This clonotype was detected only a few times. This sequence joins TRBV10-3 and TRBJ2-1; D is ambiguous. The germline CDR1 and CDR2 sequences are ENHRY and SYGVKD. The CDR3 contains 13 residues. Trimming removed 6 bases at V and 5 bases at J, with 11 bases between. The DNA of the CDR3 is TGTGCCATCAGGGCAGATTTAGACAATGAGCAGTTCTTC. It yields the protein CAIRADLDNEQFF.

This clonotype was observed a handful of times. The rearrangement uses TRBV5-1 and TRBJ2-5, with 7 nucleotides matching TRBD1. The CDR3 runs 16 residues. Germline V CDR1 and CDR2: SGHRS, YFSETQ. With 4 bases clipped from V and 1 base from J, the junction kept 10 bases outside the gene matches. As DNA, the CDR3 is TGCGCCAGCAGCCGAACCCGGGACAGCGGCCAAGAGACCCAGTACTTC. Encoded protein: CASSRTRDSGQETQYF.

This clonotype was seen more than once but under ten times. The gene calls are TRBV12-3 or TRBV12-4 and TRBJ2-7, with 11 bases that match TRBD1. The CDR3 has 15 residues. After removal of 5 bases from V and 3 bases from J, the junction contained 6 bases not matched to a gene. This CDR3 is CASSEPGQGVYEQYF. The CDR3 DNA is TGTGCCAGCAGTGAACCGGGACAGGGGGTCTACGAGCAGTACTTC.

Remarks on this clonotype: This may stem from a read error, because a much larger clone lies one nucleotide away. This chain joins TRBV12-3 or TRBV12-4 and TRBJ1-6; D uncertain. This CDR3 has 14 amino acids. Trimming shortened V by 8 bases and J by 9 bases, and 17 bases separated the two germline ends. The CDR3 spells CASRQEGGGSPLHF. Here the CDR3 DNA reads TGTGCCAGCCGTCAGGAGGGTGGCGGTTCACCCCTCCACTTT.